This TCR beta chain was sequenced in a study of shared clonotypes between healthy human individuals. Genomic DNA from each subset was divided evenly over several immunoSEQ plates. Only in-frame clones appear in the TCRdb table, and some are missing; sequencing was by immunoSEQ multiplex PCR. There are approximately 2.1 million clones in the sample; 85% to 95% occur only once, and 0.35% to 0.45% lies in the top ten. This CDR3 has 17 amino acids. Germline-derived CDR1 and CDR2 are MDHEN and SYDVKM. Trimming took off 4 bases at V and 0 bases at J, with 18 bases between the two ends. For this clone: Antigen: not known.

The study, taken as a whole, reports: Generally, naive subsets came out with larger estimated richness than memory subsets. Among non-shared clonotypes, generation probabilities were lower than among those shared by all four donors. The sharing of about 5% of naive CD4 clonotypes was seen across a handful of donors.

The sample comprised naive CD4+ T cells from PBMCs. Described subset: CD45RA+ positively selected. The chain employs TRBV28 and TRBJ1-2; D might be TRBD1 (5 bases). The clonotype originates from a man in his late teens or twenties in good health. Some clones in this sample may be carry-over from other donors' samples. CDR3 in DNA: TGTGCCAGCAGTTGGATATGGGGAGGGGCGGCTAACTATGGCTACACCTTC. It is translated as CASSWIWGGAANYGYTF.